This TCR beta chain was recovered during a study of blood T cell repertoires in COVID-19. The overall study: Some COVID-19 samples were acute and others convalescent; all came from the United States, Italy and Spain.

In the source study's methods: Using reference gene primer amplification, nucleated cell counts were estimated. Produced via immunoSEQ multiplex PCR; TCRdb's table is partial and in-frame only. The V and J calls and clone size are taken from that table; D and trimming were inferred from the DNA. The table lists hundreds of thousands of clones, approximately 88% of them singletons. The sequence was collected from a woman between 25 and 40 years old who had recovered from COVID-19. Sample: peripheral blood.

The CDR3 nucleotides are TGTGCCAGCAGCTCCAGGGAGGGGGACACTGAAGCTTTCTTT. Translating it yields CASSSREGDTEAFF. V is TRBV7-3 and J is TRBJ1-1; perhaps TRBD1 as D (6 bases). The V end lost 4 bases, the J end lost 3 bases, and 12 bases lay between the germline ends. Germline CDR1 reads SGHTA; CDR2 reads FQGTGA. The CDR3 has 14 amino acids.